The 18 T cell receptor beta chains in this list originate from one sample, sequenced in a study of blood T cell repertoires in COVID-19. TCRdb keeps only in-frame clones here, not all; method: immunoSEQ multiplex PCR. Seen here are about 170,000 clones, just under 85% observed once, and the top ten hold 20% to 25%. The material sequenced was peripheral blood. The source is a woman at least 80 years old with acute or convalescent COVID-19.

The chain links TRBV7-2 to TRBJ1-2; TRBD1 agrees at 8 bases. J lost 2 bases, V lost 1 base, and 3 bases had no gene match. The V gene's germline CDR1 is SGHTA and CDR2 FQGNSA. The CDR3 totals 15 residues. This CDR3 is CASSLGQGANYGYTF. CDR3 nucleotides: TGTGCCAGCAGCTTAGGGCAGGGGGCAAACTATGGCTACACCTTC.

The rearrangement links TRBV11-2 to TRBJ2-1; TRBD2 matches at 10 bases. In germline, CDR1 is SGHAT, CDR2 FQNNGV. The CDR3 length is 15 residues. With 5 bases clipped from V and 2 bases from J, the junction kept 3 bases outside the gene matches. The chain's CDR3 is CASSPGLATYNEQFF. CDR3 nucleotide sequence: TGTGCCAGCAGCCCGGGACTAGCGACCTACAATGAGCAGTTCTTC.

This clone has only a few counts. This rearrangement joins TRBV19 to TRBJ2-7; 13 bases map to TRBD2. With V trimmed by 6 bases and J by 3 bases, 2 bases remained unmatched. The CDR3 has 14 amino acids. Germline CDR1 is LNHDA and CDR2 is SQIVND (reference sequence). CDR3 sequence reads: CASSRLAGGYEQYF. The CDR3 nucleotides are TGTGCCAGTAGCCGACTAGCGGGGGGCTACGAGCAGTACTTC. Supplemented by reference TRBV19 and TRBJ2-7, the full variable domain reads DGGITQSPKYLFRKEGQNVTLSCEQNLNHDAMYWYRQDPGQGLRLIYYSQIVNDFQKGDIAEGYSVSREKKESFPLTVTSAQKNPTAFYLCASSRLAGGYEQYFGPGTRLTVT.

V usage is TRBV18 and J usage is TRBJ2-2, with D possibly matching TRBD1 (6 bases). Germline V CDR1 and CDR2: KGHSH, LQKENI. Trimming pared 2 bases from V and 7 bases from J, leaving 11 bases between. The CDR3 has 14 residues. The CDR3 protein is CASSPWQGSGELFF. Written as DNA, the CDR3 is TGTGCCAGCTCACCATGGCAGGGGAGCGGGGAGCTGTTTTTT.

The gene calls are TRBV5-1 and TRBJ1-2; possible D gene TRBD1, 5 bases. This CDR3 comprises 14 residues. Per the germline V gene, CDR1 is SGHRS and CDR2 is YFSETQ. V was shortened by 2 bases and J by 2 bases, with 10 bases between the two germline ends. Here the CDR3 DNA reads TGCGCCAGCAGCTTACAGGACGGAAACTATGGCTACACCTTC. Its protein product is CASSLQDGNYGYTF.

The chain has TRBV6-1 and TRBJ1-2, with D unresolved. Germline CDR1 and CDR2: MNHNS and SASEGT. The CDR3 is 12 residues long. The V gene lost 2 bases and the J gene lost 6 bases, with 7 bases spanning the gap. The CDR3 protein is CASSEYSHGYTF. The CDR3 nucleotides read TGTGCCAGCAGTGAATACAGTCATGGCTACACCTTC.

CDR3 nucleotide sequence: TGTGCCAGCTCACCACCGTTAGCGGGAAAGAACGAGCAGTACTTC. Its translation: CASSPPLAGKNEQYF. This sequence joins TRBV18 and TRBJ2-7; 8 bases are a match to TRBD2. The junction had 6 bases not matched to a gene; V was cut back by 0 bases and J by 5 bases. Germline-derived CDR1 and CDR2 are KGHSH and LQKENI. The CDR3 extends over 15 amino acids.

J is TRBJ1-1 and V is TRBV6-2 or TRBV6-3, with TRBD1 matching 7 bases. In germline, CDR1 is MNHEY, CDR2 SVGEGT. After removal of 4 bases from V and 1 base from J, the junction contained 6 bases not matched to a gene. The CDR3 covers 15 residues. The CDR3 reads CASSSVHRGNTEAFF. The CDR3 DNA reads as TGTGCCAGCAGTTCCGTTCACAGGGGGAACACTGAAGCTTTCTTT.

The chain carries TRBV9 and TRBJ1-1, with a tentative D call TRBD1 (5 bases). Per germline, CDR1 SGDLS and CDR2 YYNGEE. V was shortened by 0 bases and J by 4 bases, with 13 bases between the two germline ends. The CDR3 extends over 15 amino acids. This CDR3 is CASSVAPGGGTEAFF. DNA of the CDR3: TGTGCCAGCAGCGTAGCTCCCGGGGGGGGCACTGAAGCTTTCTTT.

J is TRBJ2-2 and V is TRBV20-1; D unclear. Trimming stripped 6 bases from V and 4 bases from J, with 6 bases between. Germline CDR1 DFQATT, CDR2 SNEGSKA (reference sequence). CDR3 size: 11 residues. The CDR3 protein is CSAESTGELFF. The CDR3 nucleotides read TGCAGTGCGGAGAGCACCGGGGAGCTGTTTTTT.

This chain joins TRBV3-1 (or the pseudogene TRBV3-2) and TRBJ2-7; D perhaps matches TRBD1 (7 bases). V lost 5 bases to trimming and J lost 0 bases, with 11 bases between them. Germline V CDR1 and CDR2: LGHDT, YNNKEL (reference sequence). The CDR3 has 14 amino acids. CDR3 sequence reads: CASSGGTASYEQYF. CDR3 DNA sequence: TGTGCCAGCAGCGGGGGGACAGCCTCCTACGAGCAGTACTTC.

V and J are TRBV10-3 and TRBJ1-4; no clear D gene. This CDR3 contains 16 residues. Germline V gene sequence: CDR1 ENHRY, CDR2 SYGVKD. The germline V and J ends were trimmed by 2 bases and 2 bases, with 12 bases remaining between them. The CDR3 nucleotides read TGTGCCATCAGTGAGACGGATGCGGTGACTAATGAAAAACTGTTTTTT. Translation: CAISETDAVTNEKLFF.

The genes are TRBV21-1 and TRBJ1-2; no DNA check was done on the table's D call, TRBD1. TRBV21-1 is listed as a pseudogene. CDR3 length: 16 residues. CDR3 DNA: TGTGCCAGCAGCAAGTCTCGCGACAGGGGGCATTATGGCTACACCTTC. It specifies CASSKSRDRGHYGYTF.

This rearrangement joins TRBV6-6 to TRBJ2-1, with a tentative D call TRBD2 (6 bases). CDR3 length equals 16 residues. Germline CDR1 and CDR2: MNHNY and SVGAGI (reference sequence). The ends were cut back, 2 bases at V and 7 bases at J, with 18 bases in the middle. This CDR3 reads CASSYPSAGLRNEQFF. CDR3 bases: TGTGCCAGCAGTTACCCATCGGCGGGATTAAGGAATGAGCAGTTCTTC.

For this clone: Mismatch with germline at one junction end may stem from a read error. J is TRBJ1-5 and V is TRBV12-5; no reliable D call. The CDR3 has 18 amino acids. Germline V lookup: CDR1 LGHNT, CDR2 FRNRAP. CDR3 nucleotide sequence: TGTGCTAGTGGCTTGGCCTACAGTTTGGGTGGGTTCAATCAGCCCCAGCATTTT. As protein: CASGLAYSLGGFNQPQHF.

The chain has TRBV6-2 or TRBV6-3 and TRBJ1-1; 7 positions match TRBD1. CDR3 length equals 13 residues. The V and J ends lost 4 bases and 5 bases, in that order; junction bases with no gene match: 4. CDR1 and CDR2 from the germline V gene are MNHEY and SVGEGT. This CDR3 reads CASSSSGGTEAFF. DNA for the CDR3: TGTGCCAGCAGTTCCTCAGGGGGAACTGAAGCTTTCTTT.

The rearrangement uses TRBV6-5 and TRBJ1-3; D remains unclear. Deletions cut 6 bases from V and 3 bases from J, with 9 bases between. The CDR3 is 13 amino acids. Per germline, CDR1 MNHEY and CDR2 SVGAGI. DNA for the CDR3: TGTGCCAGCAGCCGTAGTATTGGAAACACCATATATTTT. This translates into CASSRSIGNTIYF.

The DNA of the CDR3 is TGTGCCAGCAGCCCAAGTAAAGGGACAGTCCACAATGAGCAGTTCTTC. Its translation is CASSPSKGTVHNEQFF. V and J are TRBV14 and TRBJ2-1, with TRBD1 matching 7 bases. Germline CDR1 SGHDN, CDR2 FVKESK. CDR3 size: 16 residues. Losses at the gene ends were 4 bases for V and 5 bases for J; bases not matched to a gene: 11.